This T cell receptor beta chain comes out of a study of early T cells in non-severe SARS-CoV-2 infection. Trimming at V came to 4 bases and at J to 6 bases, leaving 4 bases not matched to a gene. The CDR3 runs to 13 residues. Germline V gene sequence: CDR1 MRHNA, CDR2 SNTAGT. This clonotype was found many times. Via MiXCR, TCRdb re-called the 5' RACE reads, giving one row per CDR3 protein. The sample includes roughly 40,000 distinct CDR3 sequences, approximately 4% of them seen just once. The V call is TRBV6-4, the J call TRBJ2-3, with 7 bases that match TRBD2. Sequencing was performed on whole blood. The receptor's source is an adult who was a healthcare worker with PCR-confirmed SARS-CoV-2 infection or an uninfected control (not recorded which). The CDR3 sequence is CASSASGADTQYF. The CDR3 coding sequence is TGTGCCAGCAGTGCAAGCGGGGCGGATACGCAGTATTTT.